The T cell receptor beta chain described here comes from a study of cytomegalovirus exposure and HLA in healthy donors. Both 60 Vbeta primers and 13 Jbeta primers went into the PCR. Libraries were prepared by immunoSEQ multiplex PCR; TCRdb keeps only in-frame clonotypes and omits some of them. This table has around 100,000 clones, roughly 76% appearing once. The CDR3 spans 13 residues. Germline V gene data show CDR1 as WSHSY and CDR2 as SAAADI. Trimming took 8 bases from V and 0 from J; bases not matched to a gene: 3. A note on this clone: Its specificity is unknown.

Study-wide results and caveats: Association of under 20,000 TCR beta sequences with HLA alleles was found at 0.05 false discovery rate in a later analysis.

The sample consisted of PBMCs. This receptor was obtained from a man aged 35 to 55 in good health and CMV-seronegative. The chain has TRBV10-2 and TRBJ1-1; 7 bases map to TRBD1. CDR3 residues: CASGDRVNTEAFF. The CDR3 coding sequence is TGCGCCAGCGGAGACAGGGTGAACACTGAAGCTTTCTTT.